This T cell receptor (beta chain) emerged from a study of T cell responses to AZD1222 COVID-19 vaccine. This CDR3 contains 14 residues. V lost 3 bases and J lost 0, with 10 bases in between. Germline CDR1 SGDLS, CDR2 YYNGEE. Repertoires were generated with immunoSEQ multiplex PCR, while TCRdb's copy carries only in-frame clones and drops some. This sample yields about 150,000 clones, of which roughly 88% are seen a single time; approximately 15% belongs to the top ten. The sample was peripheral blood, taken on day 0 of AZD1222 vaccination. The chain employs TRBV9 and TRBJ2-7; D gene uncertain. The TCR originated in an adult in good health. The CDR3 sequence: CASSAVLSSYEQYF. CDR3 bases: TGTGCCAGCAGCGCCGTCTTGAGCTCCTACGAGCAGTACTTC. The full variable domain, in which reference TRBV9 and TRBJ2-7 provide the parts outside the CDR3, is DSGVTQTPKHLITATGQRVTLRCSPRSGDLSVYWYQQSLDQGLQFLIQYYNGEERAKGNILERFSAQQFPDLHSELNLSSLELGDSALYFCASSAVLSSYEQYFGPGTRLTVT.